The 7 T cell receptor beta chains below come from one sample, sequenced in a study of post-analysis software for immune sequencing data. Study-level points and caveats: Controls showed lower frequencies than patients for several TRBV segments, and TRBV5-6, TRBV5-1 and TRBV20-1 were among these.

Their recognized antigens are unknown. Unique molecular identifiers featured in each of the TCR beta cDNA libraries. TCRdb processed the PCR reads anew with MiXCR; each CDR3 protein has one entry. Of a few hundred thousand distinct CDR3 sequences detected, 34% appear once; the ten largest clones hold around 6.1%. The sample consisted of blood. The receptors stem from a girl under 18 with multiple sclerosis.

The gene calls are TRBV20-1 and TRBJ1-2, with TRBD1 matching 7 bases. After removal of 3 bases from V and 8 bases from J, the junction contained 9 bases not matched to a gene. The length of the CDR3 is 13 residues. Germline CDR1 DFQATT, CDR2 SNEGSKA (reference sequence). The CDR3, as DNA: TGCAGTGCTAGCTTACAGGGGCGAGGAGGCTACACCTTC. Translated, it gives CSASLQGRGGYTF.

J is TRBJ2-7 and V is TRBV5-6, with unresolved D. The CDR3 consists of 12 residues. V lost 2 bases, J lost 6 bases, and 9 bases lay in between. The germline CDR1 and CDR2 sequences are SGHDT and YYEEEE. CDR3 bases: TGTGCCAGCAGCTTATACGGGCTCGAGCAGTACTTC. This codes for CASSLYGLEQYF. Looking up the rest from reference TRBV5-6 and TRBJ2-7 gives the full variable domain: DAGVTQSPTHLIKTRGQQVTLRCSPKSGHDTVSWYQQALGQGPQFIFQYYEEEERQRGNFPDRFSGHQFPNYSSELNVNALLLGDSALYLCASSLYGLEQYFGPGTRLTVT.

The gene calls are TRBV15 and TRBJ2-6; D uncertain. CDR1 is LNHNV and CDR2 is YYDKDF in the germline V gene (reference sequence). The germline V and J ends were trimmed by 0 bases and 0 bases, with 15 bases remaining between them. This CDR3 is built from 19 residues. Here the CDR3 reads CATSRDLVQPSSGANVLTF. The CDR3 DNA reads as TGTGCCACCAGCAGAGATCTTGTACAGCCGAGCTCTGGGGCCAACGTCCTGACTTTC.

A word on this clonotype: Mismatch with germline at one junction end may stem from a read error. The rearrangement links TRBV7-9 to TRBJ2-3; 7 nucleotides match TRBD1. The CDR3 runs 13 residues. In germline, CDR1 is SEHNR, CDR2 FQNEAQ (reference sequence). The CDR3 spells CASNLPTGRAQYF. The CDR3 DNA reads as TGTGCCAGCAACTTACCGACAGGGCGAGCGCAGTATTTT.

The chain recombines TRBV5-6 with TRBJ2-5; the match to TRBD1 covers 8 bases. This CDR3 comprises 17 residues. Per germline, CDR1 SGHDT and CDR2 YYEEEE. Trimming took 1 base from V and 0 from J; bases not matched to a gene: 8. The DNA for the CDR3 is TGTGCCAGCAGCTTGTTTGCGGACAGGGAGTACCAAGAGACCCAGTACTTC. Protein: CASSLFADREYQETQYF.

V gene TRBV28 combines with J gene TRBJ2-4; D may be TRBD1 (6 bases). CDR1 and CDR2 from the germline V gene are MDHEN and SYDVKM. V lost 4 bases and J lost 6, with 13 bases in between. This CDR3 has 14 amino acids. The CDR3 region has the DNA TGTGCCAGCAGTTCCCGGGACATCAGAAACATTCAGTACTTC. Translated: CASSSRDIRNIQYF.

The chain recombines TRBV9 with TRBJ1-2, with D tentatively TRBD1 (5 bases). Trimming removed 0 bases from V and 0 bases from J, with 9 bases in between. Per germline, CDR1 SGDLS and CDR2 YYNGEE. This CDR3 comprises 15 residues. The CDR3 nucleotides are TGTGCCAGCAGCGTAGACGGGGCGGCTAACTATGGCTACACCTTC. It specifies CASSVDGAANYGYTF. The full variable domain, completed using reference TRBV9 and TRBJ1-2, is DSGVTQTPKHLITATGQRVTLRCSPRSGDLSVYWYQQSLDQGLQFLIQYYNGEERAKGNILERFSAQQFPDLHSELNLSSLELGDSALYFCASSVDGAANYGYTFGSGTRLTVV.